The present TCR beta chain was sequenced within a study of control samples from healthy donors and cancer patients. The table came from immunoSEQ multiplex PCR; TCRdb's copy has only in-frame clones and leaves some out. The sample yields 120,000 to 150,000 clones, about nine tenths seen once. Sequenced input: blood. The sequence derives from a woman aged 25 to 39 in good health.

CDR3 protein: CASRALGQSSYNEQFF. CDR3 DNA: TGCGCCAGCCGGGCCCTGGGCCAGAGCTCCTACAATGAGCAGTTCTTC. The chain employs TRBV4-1 and TRBJ2-1; D gene uncertain. The CDR3 runs to 16 residues. Trimming removed 8 bases from V and 0 bases from J, with 17 bases in between. Germline loops: CDR1 MGHRA, CDR2 YSYEKL.